One and the same sample provided the 26 T cell receptor beta chains below, sequenced in a study of T cell responses to AZD1222 COVID-19 vaccine. Sequencing was performed with immunoSEQ multiplex PCR; in TCRdb, only in-frame clones are kept and a portion is missing. The sample records 100,000 to 150,000 clones, 90% being singletons. Sequencing was performed on peripheral blood, taken on day 0 of AZD1222 vaccination. These receptors were taken from an adult in good health.

In nucleotides, the CDR3 is TGTGCCAGCAGTCCCCCAGCGGGAGCAACGGAGACCCAGTACTTC. Protein: CASSPPAGATETQYF. This chain connects TRBV27 to TRBJ2-5; TRBD2 aligns across 8 bases. V shed 5 bases, J shed 5 bases, and the junction held 10 bases outside the gene matches. Germline V gene data show CDR1 as MNHEY and CDR2 as SMNVEV (reference sequence). This CDR3 region has 15 residues.

The V gene is TRBV15, the J gene TRBJ2-5; 8 bases fit TRBD1. J lost 4 bases, V lost 5 bases, and 6 bases had no gene match. This CDR3 is 14 amino acids long. Germline CDR1 is LNHNV and CDR2 is YYDKDF (reference sequence). The chain's CDR3 is CATSARQGRETQYF. For the CDR3, the DNA is TGTGCCACCAGCGCCCGACAGGGGCGAGAGACCCAGTACTTC.

This clone was seen a single time. The gene calls are TRBV30 and TRBJ1-3; TRBD1 matches at 7 bases. Germline V gene lookup returns CDR1 GTSNPN and CDR2 SVGIG (reference sequence). This CDR3 region has 17 residues. J gave up 0 bases and V 2 bases, and 10 bases lay outside the gene matches. CDR3 region: CAWSTNRGAFSGNTIYF. In DNA, the CDR3 is TGTGCCTGGAGTACCAACAGGGGTGCATTCTCTGGAAACACCATATATTTT.

The chain is built from TRBV19 and TRBJ1-5; tentatively, D is TRBD1 (6 bases). Deletions cut 10 bases from V and 1 base from J, with 20 bases between. Germline-derived CDR1 and CDR2 are LNHDA and SQIVND (reference sequence). The CDR3 totals 16 residues. CDR3 in DNA: TGTGCCACTCGGCATCCCAGGGGTCACAGCAATCAGCCCCAGCATTTT. It yields the protein CATRHPRGHSNQPQHF.

This rearrangement joins TRBV6-5 to TRBJ2-2, with TRBD1 matching 9 bases. V was clipped by 6 bases and J by 5 bases; unmatched bases: 4. The CDR3 contains 14 residues. The germline V gene has CDR1 MNHEY and CDR2 SVGAGI. CDR3 sequence: CASRGTGRTGELFF. The CDR3 DNA follows: TGTGCCAGCAGGGGGACAGGGAGGACCGGGGAGCTGTTTTTT.

This chain joins TRBV13 and TRBJ2-1; TRBD2 matches 7 bases. CDR1 and CDR2 from the germline V gene are PRHDT and FYEKMQ (reference sequence). CDR3 size: 14 residues. J gave up 7 bases and V 3 bases, and 6 bases lay outside the gene matches. CDR3 sequence: CASSFYAGVNEQFF. In DNA, the CDR3 is TGTGCCAGCAGCTTTTACGCGGGAGTGAATGAGCAGTTCTTC.

The gene calls are TRBV3-1 (or the pseudogene TRBV3-2) and TRBJ2-3; D is possibly TRBD2 (5 bases). Germline CDR1 LGHDT, CDR2 YNNKEL (reference sequence). V dropped 3 bases and J dropped 7 bases, with 11 bases sitting between them. CDR3 size: 13 residues. CDR3 loop: CASSHPSTNTQYF. In nucleotides, the CDR3 is TGTGCCAGCAGCCATCCTAGCACCAATACGCAGTATTTT.

The rearrangement uses TRBV11-2 and TRBJ2-2, with D possibly matching TRBD2 (5 bases). The germline V gene encodes CDR1 SGHAT and CDR2 FQNNGV. This CDR3 has 16 amino acids. The ends were cut back, 2 bases at V and 1 base at J, with 11 bases in the middle. CDR3 amino acids: CASSLIIGGNTGELFF. CDR3 coding DNA: TGTGCCAGCAGCTTAATTATAGGAGGGAACACCGGGGAGCTGTTTTTT.

V is TRBV28 and J is TRBJ2-7; TRBD1 aligns across 8 bases. There are 18 residues in the CDR3. Germline-derived CDR1 and CDR2 are MDHEN and SYDVKM. The J segment lost 6 bases and the V segment lost 6 bases, leaving 22 bases of the junction unmatched. The CDR3 DNA follows: TGTGCCAGCAGCCCCCACAGGGGGATTGTCGGAGGAGCCATCGAGCAGTACTTC. This codes for CASSPHRGIVGGAIEQYF.

The chain recombines TRBV9 with TRBJ1-6; D unclear. The ends were cut back, 3 bases at V and 0 bases at J, with 10 bases in the middle. Germline V CDR1 and CDR2: SGDLS, YYNGEE. The CDR3 runs 16 residues. CDR3 in DNA: TGTGCCAGCAGCGCCAAGGTGAGCTCCTATAATTCACCCCTCCACTTT. Amino acids: CASSAKVSSYNSPLHF.

This chain joins TRBV7-2 and TRBJ2-5; no clear D. Germline lookup yields CDR1 SGHTA and CDR2 FQGNSA. CDR3 length: 12 residues. V lost 1 base and J 5 bases, leaving 5 bases between the germline ends. The DNA for the CDR3 is TGTGCCAGCAGCTTAGGATGGGAGACCCAGTACTTC. Translated: CASSLGWETQYF.

This chain links TRBV29-1 with TRBJ1-1; D unresolved. The V gene lost 3 bases and the J gene lost 7 bases, with 9 bases spanning the gap. Germline-derived CDR1 and CDR2 are SQVTM and ANQGSEA. This CDR3 region has 11 residues. The DNA for the CDR3 is TGCAGCGTTGACAGAACAGTTGAAGCTTTCTTT. It translates to CSVDRTVEAFF.

The chain links TRBV28 to TRBJ2-3, with TRBD1 matching over 7 bases. In germline, CDR1 is MDHEN, CDR2 SYDVKM. The CDR3 loop spans 15 amino acids. V was pared by 6 bases and J by 0 bases, with 6 bases of the junction left unmatched. CDR3 bases: TGTGCCAGCAGCCCAACGGGACAGAGCACAGATACGCAGTATTTT. It translates to CASSPTGQSTDTQYF.

This clone has just one count. The chain uses TRBV6-2 or TRBV6-3 and TRBJ2-3; 9 bases fit TRBD2. The CDR3 spans 14 residues. CDR1 and CDR2 (germline): MNHEY, SVGEGT. V shed 6 bases and J 4 bases; nucleotides not matched to a gene: 5. The CDR3 loop is CASSYSGSADTQYF. The CDR3 bases are TGTGCCAGCAGCTATAGCGGGAGCGCAGATACGCAGTATTTT.

This sequence joins TRBV18 and TRBJ1-5; 8 bases match TRBD1. The trim removed 3 bases at V and 7 bases at J, leaving 5 bases unmatched. Germline V lookup: CDR1 KGHSH, CDR2 LQKENI. The CDR3 runs to 14 residues. The DNA for the CDR3 is TGTGCCAGCTCACCGTCAGGGGGCGGCCAGCCCCAGCATTTT. Translating it yields CASSPSGGGQPQHF. Together with reference TRBV18 and TRBJ1-5, the CDR3 gives the full variable domain: NAGVMQNPRHLVRRRGQEARLRCSPMKGHSHVYWYRQLPEEGLKFMVYLQKENIIDESGMPKERFSAEFPKEGPSILRIQQVVRGDSAAYFCASSPSGGGQPQHFGDGTRLSIL.

The rearrangement links TRBV10-3 to TRBJ1-2; D perhaps matches TRBD1 (5 bases). V lost 3 bases, J lost 4 bases, and 12 bases lay in between. This CDR3 has 14 amino acids. Germline lookup yields CDR1 ENHRY and CDR2 SYGVKD. The CDR3 DNA reads as TGTGCCATCAGTGATTCGGGGGAAGTCTATGGCTACACCTTC. Translation: CAISDSGEVYGYTF.

The table lists this clone with a count of one. The V and J genes are TRBV28 and TRBJ2-5; 9 bases match TRBD1. The trim removed 4 bases at V and 1 base at J, leaving 7 bases unmatched. This CDR3 has 16 amino acids. CDR1 MDHEN and CDR2 SYDVKM come from the germline V gene. The CDR3 protein is CASSSYDRGAQETQYF. The CDR3 DNA reads as TGTGCCAGCAGTTCCTACGACAGGGGGGCCCAAGAGACCCAGTACTTC.

V gene TRBV18 combines with J gene TRBJ1-1; no definite D call. Germline V CDR1 and CDR2: KGHSH, LQKENI. The germline V and J ends were trimmed by 2 bases and 4 bases, with 5 bases remaining between them. This CDR3 has 12 residues. Written as DNA, the CDR3 is TGTGCCAGCTCACCAGGGATCACTGAAGCTTTCTTT. Translated, it gives CASSPGITEAFF.

The chain employs TRBV9 and TRBJ1-2, with 7 bases aligning to TRBD1. J was trimmed by 6 bases and V by 0 bases; bases with no gene match: 8. CDR3 size: 15 residues. Germline V gives CDR1 SGDLS, CDR2 YYNGEE. The CDR3 nucleotides are TGTGCCAGCAGCGTAGTCCCAGACAGGGCGGATGGCTACACCTTC. It translates to CASSVVPDRADGYTF.

This clone was seen only once. Other DNA sequences from this sample encode an identical CDR3 as well. This sequence joins TRBV18 and TRBJ2-1; 11 nucleotides match TRBD2. This CDR3 contains 15 residues. In germline, CDR1 is KGHSH, CDR2 LQKENI. The ends lost 4 bases at V and 7 bases at J; junction bases unmatched: 6. The CDR3 spells CASSLTSGSGNEQFF. CDR3 bases: TGTGCCAGCTCACTCACTAGCGGGAGCGGTAATGAGCAGTTCTTC. The whole variable domain, filled in from reference TRBV18 and TRBJ2-1, reads NAGVMQNPRHLVRRRGQEARLRCSPMKGHSHVYWYRQLPEEGLKFMVYLQKENIIDESGMPKERFSAEFPKEGPSILRIQQVVRGDSAAYFCASSLTSGSGNEQFFGPGTRLTVL.

A single count supports this clone. V and J are TRBV7-3 and TRBJ2-1, with unresolved D. From germline, CDR1 is SGHTA and CDR2 FQGTGA. The ends were cut back, 2 bases at V and 7 bases at J, with 12 bases in the middle. This CDR3 is built from 14 residues. CDR3 sequence: CASSLHPTGNEQFF. CDR3 DNA: TGTGCCAGCAGCTTACATCCCACGGGTAATGAGCAGTTCTTC.

This rearrangement joins TRBV11-2 to TRBJ1-6, with a weak D call TRBD1 (6 bases). Germline values: CDR1 SGHAT, CDR2 FQNNGV. CDR3 length equals 14 residues. The V end was cut by 7 bases, the J end by 7 bases, with 14 bases between. The CDR3 here is CASNPGQSNSPLHF. For the CDR3, the DNA is TGTGCCAGCAATCCCGGACAGTCAAATTCACCCCTCCACTTT.

The V call is TRBV6-5, the J call TRBJ2-7; maybe TRBD2 (6 bases). The germline gives CDR1 MNHEY, CDR2 SVGAGI. The CDR3 is 14 amino acids. Trimming cost V 7 bases and J 4 bases, with 17 bases left between them. The CDR3 spells CASTVGGNGYEQYF. The DNA of the CDR3 is TGTGCCAGCACCGTTGGAGGGAACGGGTACGAGCAGTACTTC.

The V call is TRBV7-2, the J call TRBJ1-6, with D tentatively TRBD1 (6 bases). CDR3 size: 15 residues. Germline CDR1 is SGHTA and CDR2 is FQGNSA. V shed 6 bases and J shed 4 bases, with 13 bases lying between them. DNA of the CDR3: TGTGCCAGCAGTTCTCGAACAGGGTATAATTCACCCCTCCACTTT. Its translation: CASSSRTGYNSPLHF.

The chain recombines TRBV4-3 with TRBJ2-1; 13 bases map to TRBD2. CDR3 length: 16 amino acids. Trimming removed 1 base from V and 7 bases from J; junction bases left unmatched: 4. The germline V gene has CDR1 LGHNA and CDR2 YSLEER. In DNA, the CDR3 is TGCGCCAGCAGCCAAGTAGGACTAGCGGGAGAAAATGAGCAGTTCTTC. Protein sequence: CASSQVGLAGENEQFF.

The chain links TRBV15 to TRBJ2-3; D not resolved. Germline V gene lookup returns CDR1 LNHNV and CDR2 YYDKDF (reference sequence). The CDR3 covers 14 residues. Between the trimmed V and J ends, which lost 0 bases and 0 bases, there was a span of 4 bases. The CDR3, as DNA: TGTGCCACCAGCAGAGAGTACAGCACAGATACGCAGTATTTT. It translates to CATSREYSTDTQYF.